Each of the 17 T cell receptor beta chains below was sequenced from the same sample in a study of Ad26.COV2.S vaccination and SARS-CoV-2 variants. Here immunoSEQ multiplex PCR was the method, and the copy in TCRdb shows in-frame clones only, minus some. The sample lists approximately 420,000 clones, around nine tenths seen once, with 3.5% in the top ten. The treatment was: 15 to 20 received Ad26.COV2.S at low or high dose, single or two shots; roughly five received placebo; per-sample allocation not given. After the first vaccine or placebo injection, samples were drawn on day 63. The material was peripheral blood, obtained in a trial of Ad26.COV2.S vaccine versus placebo. The receptor source for this set is a person between 18 and 59 years old who received the Ad26.COV2.S COVID-19 vaccine or a placebo.

V usage is TRBV19 and J usage is TRBJ1-6; 8 nucleotides line up with TRBD1. Per germline, CDR1 LNHDA and CDR2 SQIVND (reference sequence). J gave up 9 bases and V 5 bases, and 9 bases lay outside the gene matches. CDR3 length: 15 amino acids. CDR3 loop: CASSPQTGGSSPLHF. CDR3 coding DNA: TGTGCCAGTAGTCCCCAAACAGGGGGAAGTTCACCCCTCCACTTT.

This clone was seen a few times. The chain uses TRBV11-2 and TRBJ2-2, with 10 bases lining up with TRBD1. In germline, CDR1 is SGHAT, CDR2 FQNNGV. The CDR3 is 17 residues long. V lost 2 bases and J lost 3; bases outside the gene matches: 6. The CDR3 region is CASSLSDRGLDTGELFF. The CDR3 DNA sequence: TGTGCCAGCAGCTTAAGTGACAGGGGGCTGGACACCGGGGAGCTGTTTTTT. Drawing the rest from reference TRBV11-2 and TRBJ2-2, the complete variable domain is EAGVAQSPRYKIIEKRQSVAFWCNPISGHATLYWYQQILGQGPKLLIQFQNNGVVDDSQLPKDRFSAERLKGVDSTLKIQPAKLEDSAVYLCASSLSDRGLDTGELFFGEGSRLTVL.

With respect to this clone: Other DNA sequences from this sample encode an identical CDR3 as well. V gene TRBV3-1 (or the pseudogene TRBV3-2) combines with J gene TRBJ1-5; no reliable D call. Germline assignment: CDR1 LGHDT and CDR2 YNNKEL (reference sequence). The CDR3 has 13 residues. V was pared by 3 bases and J by 0 bases, with 3 bases between. CDR3 in amino acids: CASSQDSNQPQHF. The CDR3 DNA sequence: TGTGCCAGCAGCCAGGATAGCAATCAGCCCCAGCATTTT.

The chain joins TRBV15 to TRBJ1-5, with 10 bases identical to TRBD1. The germline CDR1 and CDR2 sequences are LNHNV and YYDKDF (reference sequence). V dropped 6 bases and J dropped 5; count of bases not matched to a gene: 10. This CDR3 region has 16 residues. The CDR3 loop reads CATSRRTGGIYQPQHF. For the CDR3, the DNA is TGTGCCACCAGTCGACGGACAGGGGGGATCTATCAGCCCCAGCATTTT.

This clone has only one observation. This chain links TRBV27 with TRBJ1-3, with D perhaps matching TRBD1 (5 bases). Trimming cost V 2 bases and J 4 bases, with 9 bases left between them. Germline V gene lookup returns CDR1 MNHEY and CDR2 SMNVEV (reference sequence). This CDR3 is 14 amino acids long. In DNA form, the CDR3 reads TGTGCCAGCAGTTTAAGGGGAGGCGGAAACACCATATATTTT. Its translation: CASSLRGGGNTIYF.

This chain connects TRBV2 to TRBJ2-7; D gene ambiguous. CDR1 SNHLY and CDR2 FYNNEI come from the germline V gene. With 4 bases removed from V and 2 bases from J, the gap between germline ends came to 12 bases. The CDR3 is 14 amino acids. The CDR3 DNA is TGTGCCAGCAGTGTAGTTCCGCCAACCTACGAGCAGTACTTC. Protein sequence: CASSVVPPTYEQYF.

This chain joins TRBV18 and TRBJ2-7; D might be TRBD1 (6 bases). The CDR3 loop spans 13 amino acids. The germline CDR1 and CDR2 sequences are KGHSH and LQKENI. Trimming took 2 bases from V and 5 from J, leaving 10 bases between them. CDR3 loop: CASSPVTGHEQYF. CDR3 DNA: TGTGCCAGCTCACCAGTGACAGGCCACGAGCAGTACTTC.

This chain joins TRBV7-9 and TRBJ2-5; D perhaps matches TRBD2 (6 bases). Germline CDR1 reads SEHNR; CDR2 reads FQNEAQ (reference sequence). The CDR3 spans 12 residues. V lost 11 bases and J lost 4, with 14 bases in between. The CDR3 here is CACQDGGETQYF. The CDR3 DNA reads TGTGCCTGCCAGGACGGGGGAGAGACCCAGTACTTC.

The rearrangement links TRBV7-2 to TRBJ1-6; D call uncertain. This CDR3 is built from 16 residues. V lost 1 base and J 4 bases, leaving 11 bases between the germline ends. Germline V gives CDR1 SGHTA, CDR2 FQGNSA. CDR3 sequence: CASSLGREAYNSPLHF. The CDR3 DNA follows: TGTGCCAGCAGCTTAGGAAGGGAAGCTTATAATTCACCCCTCCACTTT.

The rearrangement joins TRBV4-1 to TRBJ2-7, with unresolved D. The CDR3 contains 13 residues. CDR1 is MGHRA and CDR2 is YSYEKL in the germline V gene. Trimming removed 5 bases from V and 2 bases from J, with 10 bases in between. The DNA of the CDR3 is TGCGCCAGCAGCTCCGGCATCGCCTACGAGCAGTACTTC. It encodes CASSSGIAYEQYF.

This clone was detected only once. The V call is TRBV12-5, the J call TRBJ2-7; D unresolved. From germline, CDR1 is LGHNT and CDR2 FRNRAP. V gave up 8 bases and J gave up 2 bases, with 13 bases separating them. The CDR3 sequence is 13 residues long. This CDR3 is CASLGPNPYEQYF. The CDR3 DNA reads as TGTGCTAGTTTAGGACCTAATCCCTACGAGCAGTACTTC. The whole variable domain, remainder taken from reference TRBV12-5 and TRBJ2-7, is DARVTQTPRHKVTEMGQEVTMRCQPILGHNTVFWYRQTMMQGLELLAYFRNRAPLDDSGMPKDRFSAEMPDATLATLKIQPSEPRDSAVYFCASLGPNPYEQYFGPGTRLTVT.

The chain's CDR3 is CASSRYRGRSEAFF. The CDR3 region has the DNA TGTGCCAGCAGCCGATACAGGGGCAGGTCTGAAGCTTTCTTT. V is TRBV6-5 and J is TRBJ1-1; TRBD1 matches 7 bases. The CDR3 totals 14 residues. Germline V CDR1 and CDR2: MNHEY, SVGAGI. The V gene end was trimmed by 6 bases and the J gene end by 6 bases; junction bases not matched to a gene: 10.

This clone came up once. V is TRBV10-3 and J is TRBJ2-3; 9 nucleotides match TRBD2. The CDR3 sequence is 18 residues long. The V gene's germline CDR1 is ENHRY and CDR2 SYGVKD. V shed 1 base, J shed 0 bases, and the junction held 8 bases outside the gene matches. The CDR3 sequence: CAISEYASGAGSTDTQYF. As DNA, the CDR3 is TGTGCCATCAGTGAGTATGCTAGCGGGGCCGGAAGCACAGATACGCAGTATTTT.

The chain couples TRBV16 to TRBJ2-3; D is possibly TRBD2 (6 bases). Germline values: CDR1 KGHSY, CDR2 FQNENV. The CDR3 consists of 15 residues. V lost 2 bases and J 0 bases, leaving 9 bases between the germline ends. This chain's CDR3 is CASSQLALSTDTQYF. The CDR3 bases are TGTGCCAGCAGCCAACTAGCGCTTAGCACAGATACGCAGTATTTT.

The V call is TRBV5-1, the J call TRBJ1-1; perhaps TRBD1 as D (5 bases). V lost 5 bases, J lost 1 base, and 12 bases lay in between. Looked up from germline, CDR1 is SGHRS and CDR2 is YFSETQ. The CDR3 has 14 residues. CDR3 nucleotides: TGCGCCAGCAGATACCAAACAGGGAACACTGAAGCTTTCTTT. Translating gives CASRYQTGNTEAFF. The complete variable domain, with remaining parts taken from reference TRBV5-1 and TRBJ1-1, reads KAGVTQTPRYLIKTRGQQVTLSCSPISGHRSVSWYQQTPGQGLQFLFEYFSETQRNKGNFPGRFSGRQFSNSRSEMNVSTLELGDSALYLCASRYQTGNTEAFFGQGTRLTVV.

The rearrangement links TRBV18 to TRBJ1-4, with D perhaps matching TRBD1 (6 bases). Trimming removed 3 bases from V and 4 bases from J, with 12 bases in between. CDR3 length: 15 amino acids. Germline CDR1 reads KGHSH; CDR2 reads LQKENI. CDR3 amino acids: CASSPAPGVNEKLFF. CDR3 sequence (DNA): TGTGCCAGCTCACCCGCCCCAGGGGTTAATGAAAAACTGTTTTTT.

V usage is TRBV10-2 and J usage is TRBJ1-1, with D tentatively TRBD1 (5 bases). Germline V gives CDR1 WSHSY, CDR2 SAAADI. Between the trimmed V and J ends, which lost 6 bases and 4 bases, there was a span of 12 bases. The CDR3 spans 13 residues. In DNA form, the CDR3 reads TGCGCCAGCAGGTCGGGGGGATCCACTGAAGCTTTCTTT. This codes for CASRSGGSTEAFF.